A single sample is the source of the 21 T cell receptor beta chains below, sequenced in a study of T cells in Graves' hyperthyroidism and ophthalmopathy. Regions amplified from RNA transcripts were the TCR beta CDR3 regions. RT-PCR in the first round (using the HTBI primer set) targeted the TCR CDR3. TCRdb re-analysed the multiplex PCR reads in MiXCR, keeping a single row per CDR3 protein. The table shows approximately 600,000 distinct CDR3 sequences, with about 20% occurring only once. Sequences were obtained from blood. Every receptor here comes from a man aged 30 to 45 with Graves' ophthalmopathy.

V usage is TRBV6-9 and J usage is TRBJ1-2, with TRBD1 as a possible D gene (5 bases). The CDR3 extends over 15 amino acids. V dropped 2 bases and J dropped 3 bases, with 13 bases sitting between them. Germline loops: CDR1 MNHGY, CDR2 SVAAGI. The chain's CDR3 is CASSYLDKGHYGYTF. CDR3 in DNA: TGTGCCAGCAGTTATCTGGACAAGGGGCACTATGGCTACACCTTC.

The chain carries TRBV28 and TRBJ2-7; 8 bases line up with TRBD2. Germline CDR1 and CDR2: MDHEN and SYDVKM. This CDR3 contains 15 residues. After removal of 11 bases from V and 5 bases from J, the junction contained 17 bases not matched to a gene. CDR3 coding DNA: TGTGCCGGCACCCCCCTAGTGGGGCGGGAGGACGAGCAGTACTTC. It codes for CAGTPLVGREDEQYF.

The rearrangement joins TRBV7-9 to TRBJ2-7, with unresolved D. Trimming removed 5 bases at V and 1 base at J, with 6 bases between. Germline V gene sequence: CDR1 SEHNR, CDR2 FQNEAQ (reference sequence). The CDR3 totals 12 residues. DNA of the CDR3: TGTGCCAGCAGCGCAATGTCCTACGAGCAGTACTTC. Its protein product is CASSAMSYEQYF.

This clonotype was picked up a small number of times. The chain joins TRBV7-2 to TRBJ2-4; 16 bases line up with TRBD2. J lost 14 bases, V lost 10 bases, and 5 bases had no gene match. Germline-derived CDR1 and CDR2 are SGHTA and FQGNSA. The CDR3 totals 12 residues. The CDR3 DNA is TGTGCCATCCTGGGGACTAGCGGGAGGGAGTACTTC. Protein product: CAILGTSGREYF.

The rearrangement links TRBV27 to TRBJ1-4; D is ambiguous. This CDR3 is built from 14 residues. Germline V gene lookup returns CDR1 MNHEY and CDR2 SMNVEV (reference sequence). Trimming stripped 8 bases from V and 8 bases from J, with 18 bases between. The DNA for the CDR3 is TGTGCCAGCGGAATCCGGGCTCCCCTCGAAAAACTGTTTTTT. Its protein is CASGIRAPLEKLFF.

This clonotype came up once. One end of the junction fails to match germline, which may point to a read error. The genes are TRBV9 and TRBJ1-5; D is undetermined. Germline CDR1 SGDLS, CDR2 YYNGEE. The CDR3 is made up of 14 amino acids. Written as DNA, the CDR3 is TGTGCCAGCAGCGTAGACGGTAGCAATCAGCCCCAGCGTTTT. This gives the protein CASSVDGSNQPQRF.

This clonotype appeared a few times. The chain links TRBV5-6 to TRBJ1-4; 7 nucleotides align to TRBD1. With V trimmed by 0 bases and J by 5 bases, 7 bases remained unmatched. CDR3 length: 16 amino acids. Germline V gives CDR1 SGHDT, CDR2 YYEEEE. The CDR3 nucleotides read TGTGCCAGCAGCTTGGGACTCGACAGGGCGAATGAAAAACTGTTTTTT. Amino acids: CASSLGLDRANEKLFF.

The chain is built from TRBV6-1 and TRBJ2-5; perhaps TRBD2 as D (5 bases). Germline assignment: CDR1 MNHNS and CDR2 SASEGT. The CDR3 extends over 15 amino acids. The V end was cut by 6 bases, the J end by 6 bases, with 20 bases between. Here the CDR3 DNA reads TGTGCCAGCAGCCCAGAGGGAACAAGGCGGAAGACCCAGTACTTC. This codes for CASSPEGTRRKTQYF.

V is TRBV19 and J is TRBJ1-4; D may be TRBD1 (5 bases). This CDR3 is built from 13 residues. V lost 7 bases and J lost 11, with 17 bases in between. The germline V gene has CDR1 LNHDA and CDR2 SQIVND (reference sequence). The CDR3 coding sequence is TGTGCCAGTATCAACTACGGCGGGGACAAACTGTTTTTT. Amino acids: CASINYGGDKLFF.

The V gene is TRBV5-1, the J gene TRBJ2-7; 9 nucleotides align to TRBD1. V gave up 0 bases and J gave up 6 bases; unmatched junction bases: 4. This CDR3 has 14 amino acids. The germline CDR1 and CDR2 sequences are SGHRS and YFSETQ. The CDR3 bases are TGCGCCAGCAGCTTGGGGACAGGGGCCCTCGAGCAGTACTTC. Translated, it gives CASSLGTGALEQYF.

The chain couples TRBV6-2 or TRBV6-3 to TRBJ1-2, with D unresolved. The V end lost 8 bases, the J end lost 6 bases, and 19 bases lay between the germline ends. CDR1 MNHEY and CDR2 SVGEGT come from the germline V gene. The CDR3 extends over 14 amino acids. This CDR3 reads CASAAQVALNGYTF. The CDR3 DNA follows: TGTGCCAGCGCCGCCCAAGTTGCATTAAATGGCTACACCTTC.

This clonotype was recorded many times. V and J are TRBV11-2 and TRBJ2-3; 14 nucleotides align to TRBD2. The CDR3 consists of 19 residues. In germline, CDR1 is SGHAT, CDR2 FQNNGV. J lost 0 bases, V lost 4 bases, and 9 bases had no gene match. CDR3 protein: CASSSGLAGVLESTDTQYF. CDR3 bases: TGTGCCAGCAGCTCGGGACTAGCGGGAGTACTGGAAAGCACAGATACGCAGTATTTT.

This chain joins TRBV3-1 and TRBJ2-1; 13 bases are a match to TRBD2. The CDR3 covers 15 residues. Trimming took 3 bases from V and 9 from J; bases not matched to a gene: 5. Germline V CDR1 and CDR2: LGHDT, YNNKEL (reference sequence). CDR3 coding DNA: TGTGCCAGCAGCCACGGGACTAGCGGGAATGGTGAGCAGTTCTTC. It codes for CASSHGTSGNGEQFF.

This chain's CDR3 is CATVDYTDTQYF. The CDR3 coding sequence is TGTGCCACGGTCGACTACACAGATACGCAGTATTTT. The rearrangement uses TRBV24-1 and TRBJ2-3, with D maybe TRBD2 (5 bases). Trimming took 10 bases from V and 2 from J, leaving 9 bases between them. This CDR3 has 12 amino acids. Germline CDR1 KGHDR, CDR2 SFDVKD.

The J gene is TRBJ2-1, the V gene TRBV19; D is ambiguous. This CDR3 is 14 amino acids long. The V gene lost 7 bases and the J gene lost 0 bases, with 10 bases spanning the gap. Germline-derived CDR1 and CDR2 are LNHDA and SQIVND (reference sequence). CDR3 residues: CASKVTLSYNEQFF. The CDR3 DNA reads as TGTGCCAGTAAGGTCACCCTCTCCTACAATGAGCAGTTCTTC.

Turning to this clonotype: The germline gene is not matched at one end of the junction; a read error may be the cause. The V gene is TRBV7-3, the J gene TRBJ2-3; either TRBD1 or TRBD2 may supply D (5 bases each). CDR3 length: 15 residues. The germline V gene encodes CDR1 SGHTA and CDR2 FQGTGA. The DNA of the CDR3 is TGTGCCAGCAGCCCTCGTGGGGGTAGCACAGGTACGCAGTATTTT. This translates into CASSPRGGSTGTQYF.

This clonotype has at least ten counts. The chain joins TRBV7-2 to TRBJ2-1; TRBD1 might be the D (5 bases). Deletions cut 6 bases from V and 5 bases from J, with 17 bases between. The germline V gene has CDR1 SGHTA and CDR2 FQGNSA. The CDR3 totals 15 residues. The CDR3 reads CASRQDLVGHNEQFF. The CDR3 DNA reads TGTGCCAGCAGACAGGACCTCGTGGGGCACAATGAGCAGTTCTTC. The entire variable domain, with the rest obtained from reference TRBV7-2 and TRBJ2-1, is as follows: GAGVSQSPSNKVTEKGKDVELRCDPISGHTALYWYRQSLGQGLEFLIYFQGNSAPDKSGLPSDRFSAERTGGSVSTLTIQRTQQEDSAVYLCASRQDLVGHNEQFFGPGTRLTVL.

This clonotype turned up a few times. The rearrangement joins TRBV20-1 to TRBJ2-3, with D perhaps TRBD2 (6 bases). The CDR3 totals 14 residues. The ends were cut back, 6 bases at V and 9 bases at J, with 22 bases in the middle. Germline V gene lookup returns CDR1 DFQATT and CDR2 SNEGSKA (reference sequence). The CDR3 coding sequence is TGCAGTGCAGACCCGGGACTCCCCGTTAGCACGCAGTATTTT. This codes for CSADPGLPVSTQYF.

This clonotype has only a few counts. V usage is TRBV7-2 and J usage is TRBJ2-3; tentatively, D is TRBD2 (5 bases). This CDR3 has 15 residues. Germline V gives CDR1 SGHTA, CDR2 FQGNSA. Between the trimmed V and J ends, which lost 5 bases and 2 bases, there was a span of 14 bases. Here the CDR3 reads CASSLRPLATDTQYF. The CDR3 DNA reads as TGTGCCAGCAGCCTCAGGCCCCTAGCCACAGATACGCAGTATTTT.

This clonotype was seen only a few times. V and J are TRBV6-1 and TRBJ2-7; D gene ambiguous. The CDR3 runs to 11 residues. CDR1 and CDR2 from the germline V gene are MNHNS and SASEGT. V lost 6 bases and J 3 bases, leaving 6 bases between the germline ends. The chain's CDR3 is CASRSDYEQYF. For the CDR3, the DNA is TGTGCCAGCAGGTCTGACTACGAGCAGTACTTC.

This clonotype was found many times. The chain employs TRBV13 and TRBJ2-7, with 7 bases lining up with TRBD2. The germline V gene has CDR1 PRHDT and CDR2 FYEKMQ (reference sequence). There are 15 residues in the CDR3. The ends lost 4 bases at V and 1 base at J; junction bases unmatched: 7. The CDR3 loop is CASSSAAGVSYEQYF. In nucleotides, the CDR3 is TGTGCCAGCAGCTCGGCGGCGGGAGTTTCCTACGAGCAGTACTTC.